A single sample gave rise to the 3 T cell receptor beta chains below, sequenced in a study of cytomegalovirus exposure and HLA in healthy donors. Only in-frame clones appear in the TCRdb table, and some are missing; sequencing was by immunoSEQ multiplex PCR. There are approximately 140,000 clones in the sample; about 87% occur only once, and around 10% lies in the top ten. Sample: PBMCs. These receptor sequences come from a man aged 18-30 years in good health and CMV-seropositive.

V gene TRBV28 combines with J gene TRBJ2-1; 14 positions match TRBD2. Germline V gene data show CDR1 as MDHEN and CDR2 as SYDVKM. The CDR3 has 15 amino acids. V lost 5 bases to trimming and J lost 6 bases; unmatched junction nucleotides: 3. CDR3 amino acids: CASSPTSGRANEQFF. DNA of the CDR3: TGTGCCAGCAGTCCGACTAGCGGGAGGGCCAATGAGCAGTTCTTC.

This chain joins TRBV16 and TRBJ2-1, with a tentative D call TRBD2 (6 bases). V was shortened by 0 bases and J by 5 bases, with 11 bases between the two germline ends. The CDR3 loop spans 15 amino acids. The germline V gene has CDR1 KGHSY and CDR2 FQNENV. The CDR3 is CASSQSPGEHNEQFF. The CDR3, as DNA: TGTGCCAGCAGCCAATCCCCGGGGGAACACAATGAGCAGTTCTTC. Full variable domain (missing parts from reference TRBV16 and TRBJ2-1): GEEVAQTPKHLVRGEGQKAKLYCAPIKGHSYVFWYQQVLKNEFKFLISFQNENVFDETGMPKERFSAKCLPNSPCSLEIQATKLEDSAVYFCASSQSPGEHNEQFFGPGTRLTVL.

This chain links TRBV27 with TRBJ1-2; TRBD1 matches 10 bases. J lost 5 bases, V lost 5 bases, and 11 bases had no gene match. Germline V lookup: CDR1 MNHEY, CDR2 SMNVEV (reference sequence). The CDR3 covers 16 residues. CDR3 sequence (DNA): TGTGCCAGCAGTGGACAGGGGGTCCACACCGTGTATGGCTACACCTTC. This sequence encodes CASSGQGVHTVYGYTF.